A selection of T cell receptor beta chains follows, all from one sample in a study of siplizumab effects on memory and regulatory T cells. The method was immunoSEQ multiplex PCR; TCRdb's version includes in-frame clones alone and lacks a portion of them. The sample consists of approximately 100,000 clones, about nine tenths of them appearing once. Sequences were obtained from non-Treg CD4+ T cells sorted from blood. These receptors were obtained from a human donor in good health. CDR3s include the opening cysteine and the closing phenylalanine or tryptophan. Fields, in order: clone size, D gene, V gene, J gene, CDR3 protein, CDR3 DNA. The D gene is left open where the match is weak. Some rows mark clone size as missing; the rest say once, few, many or name a class of expanded clone.

>.|.|TRBV7-6|TRBJ2-7
CASSSFPRGILTYEQYF
TGTGCCAGCAGCTCTTTTCCCCGCGGGATCTTAACCTACGAGCAGTACTTC
>.|TRBD2|TRBV18|TRBJ2-1
CASSPTGGHNEQFF
TGTGCCAGCTCACCGACGGGGGGGCACAATGAGCAGTTCTTC
>.|.|TRBV5-8|TRBJ1-1
CASSWTNTGTEAFF
TGTGCCAGCAGCTGGACGAATACGGGCACTGAAGCTTTCTTT
>.|.|TRBV21-1|TRBJ1-2
CASSGPSDRAYGYTF
TGTGCCAGCAGCGGTCCGTCGGACAGGGCCTATGGCTACACCTTC
>.|.|TRBV7-9|TRBJ2-7
CASSLVKAGRSYEQYF
TGTGCCAGCAGCTTAGTGAAGGCGGGGCGCTCCTACGAGCAGTACTTC
>.|TRBD2|TRBV6-1|TRBJ2-1
CASSLRTSGYNEQFF
TGTGCCAGCAGCCTCCGGACTAGCGGATACAATGAGCAGTTCTTC
>.|.|TRBV7-9|TRBJ2-3
CASSLNWGGGTDTQYF
TGTGCCAGCAGCTTAAATTGGGGCGGGGGCACAGATACGCAGTATTTT
>.|.|TRBV7-2|TRBJ2-7
CASSLAVGKPYEQYF
TGTGCCAGCAGCTTAGCAGTAGGCAAGCCCTACGAGCAGTACTTC
>.|TRBD1|TRBV4-3|TRBJ2-5
CASSRDSQETQYF
TGCGCCAGTAGCCGGGACAGCCAAGAGACCCAGTACTTC
>.|.|TRBV9|TRBJ2-1
CASSPRGAAGGYNEQFF
TGTGCCAGCAGCCCGAGAGGGGCGGCCGGGGGATACAATGAGCAGTTCTTC
>.|.|TRBV11-3|TRBJ1-3
CASSLDPSGNTIYF
TGTGCCAGCAGCTTAGATCCGTCTGGAAACACCATATATTTT
>.|.|TRBV6-1|TRBJ1-3
CASSEDGRGTPGSTIYF
TGTGCCAGCAGTGAAGACGGCAGGGGTACCCCCGGAAGCACCATATATTTT
>.|.|TRBV19|TRBJ2-5
CASQDKLETQYF
TGTGCCAGCCAAGATAAGCTGGAGACCCAGTACTTC
>once|TRBD2|TRBV10-3|TRBJ2-5
CAISGQREQETQYF
TGTGCCATCAGTGGCCAGCGGGAACAAGAGACCCAGTACTTC
>.|TRBD2|TRBV6-6|TRBJ2-5
CASSTPVGGRFIEYF
TGTGCCAGCAGTACCCCTGTTGGCGGGAGGTTCATCGAGTACTTC
>.|TRBD2|TRBV4-3|TRBJ2-1
CTSSQLGLRDSYNEQFF
TGCACCAGCAGCCAACTGGGACTACGTGACTCCTACAATGAGCAGTTCTTC
>once|TRBD1|TRBV4-3|TRBJ1-2
CASSQVLGQGISYGYTF
TGCGCCAGCAGCCAAGTCTTGGGACAGGGTATCAGCTATGGCTACACCTTC
>.|.|TRBV9|TRBJ2-5
CASSVGPGVGEETQYF
TGTGCCAGCAGCGTAGGGCCGGGAGTGGGGGAAGAGACCCAGTACTTC
>.|.|TRBV12-1|TRBJ2-2
CATSDGNTGELFF
TGTGCCACCTCAGACGGGAACACCGGGGAGCTGTTTTTT
>.|.|TRBV21-1|TRBJ1-1
CASSHGTLKGYTEAFF
TGTGCCAGCAGCCACGGGACACTAAAGGGGTACACTGAAGCTTTCTTT
>.|.|TRBV7-3|TRBJ2-5
CASSQSKQETQYF
TGTGCCAGCAGCCAATCGAAGCAAGAGACCCAGTACTTC
>.|.|TRBV5-1|TRBJ2-5
CASSLAQYRQETQYF
TGCGCCAGCAGCTTGGCCCAGTACAGACAAGAGACCCAGTACTTC
>.|.|TRBV5-1|TRBJ2-5
CASSLVGGEGTQYF
TGCGCCAGCAGCTTGGTGGGGGGCGAGGGGACCCAGTACTTC
>.|TRBD1|TRBV6-1|TRBJ1-1
CASTDRGLGEAFF
TGTGCCAGCACCGACAGGGGGCTAGGTGAAGCTTTCTTT
>.|.|TRBV6-5|TRBJ1-5
CASSRGPNQPQHF
TGTGCCAGCAGCCGGGGCCCCAATCAGCCCCAGCATTTT
>.|.|TRBV6-5|TRBJ2-1
CASKKVGAYNEQFF
TGTGCCAGCAAAAAAGTAGGAGCATACAATGAGCAGTTCTTC
>.|TRBD2|TRBV30|TRBJ2-5
CAWSRGGETQYF
TGTGCCTGGAGTCGCGGGGGAGAGACCCAGTACTTC
>.|.|TRBV28|TRBJ1-5
CASSEEVALWPQHF
TGTGCCAGCAGCGAAGAGGTCGCGCTTTGGCCCCAGCATTTT
>.|.|TRBV7-3|TRBJ2-3
CASSWAGTDTQYF
TGTGCCAGCAGCTGGGCGGGCACAGATACGCAGTATTTT
>.|TRBD1|TRBV6-5|TRBJ2-7
CASTPGQGLGEQYF
TGTGCCAGCACCCCGGGACAGGGGCTCGGCGAGCAGTACTTC
>.|TRBD1|TRBV2|TRBJ2-1
CASLQTGTYNEQFF
TGTGCCAGCCTACAGACAGGGACCTACAATGAGCAGTTCTTC
>.|.|TRBV19|TRBJ2-1
CASSIQSGMGEQFF
TGTGCCAGTAGTATACAGTCAGGGATGGGTGAGCAGTTCTTC
>.|.|TRBV30|TRBJ2-7
CAWSPGFLYEQYF
TGTGCCTGGAGTCCGGGGTTCCTCTACGAGCAGTACTTC
>.|.|TRBV10-3|TRBJ2-5
CAISDGDQETQYF
TGTGCCATCAGTGACGGGGACCAAGAGACCCAGTACTTC
>.|TRBD2|TRBV5-4|TRBJ2-2
CASSFAGVSTGELFF
TGTGCCAGCAGCTTCGCGGGAGTTTCAACCGGGGAGCTGTTTTTT